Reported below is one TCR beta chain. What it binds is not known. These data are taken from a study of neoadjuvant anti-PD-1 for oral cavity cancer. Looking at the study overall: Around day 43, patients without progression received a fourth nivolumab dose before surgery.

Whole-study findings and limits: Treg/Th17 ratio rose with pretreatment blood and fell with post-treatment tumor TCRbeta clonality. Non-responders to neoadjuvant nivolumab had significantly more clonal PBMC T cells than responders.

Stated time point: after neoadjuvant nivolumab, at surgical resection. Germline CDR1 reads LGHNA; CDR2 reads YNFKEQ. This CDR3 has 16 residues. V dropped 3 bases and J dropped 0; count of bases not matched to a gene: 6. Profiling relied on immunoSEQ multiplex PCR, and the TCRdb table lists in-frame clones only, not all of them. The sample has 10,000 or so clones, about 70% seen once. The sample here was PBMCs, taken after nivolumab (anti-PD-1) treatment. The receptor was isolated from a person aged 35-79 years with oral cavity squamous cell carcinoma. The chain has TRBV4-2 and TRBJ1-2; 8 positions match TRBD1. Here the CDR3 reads CASSHRDRNANYGYTF. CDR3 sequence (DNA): TGTGCCAGCAGCCACCGGGACAGGAATGCTAACTATGGCTACACCTTC.